Listed below are T cell receptor beta chains from one sample, sequenced in a study of cytomegalovirus exposure and HLA in healthy donors. The table came from immunoSEQ multiplex PCR; TCRdb's copy has only in-frame clones and leaves some out. The sample has about 160,000 clones, around four fifths seen once. Specimen: PBMCs. These receptor sequences come from a young man in good health and CMV-seronegative. The CDR3 runs from the conserved cysteine through the conserved F or W. A D gene is named only where the DNA matches it firmly. Expanded clones are given a class, and other clones once, few, many or no size at all.

D: -; V: TRBV30; size: -; J: TRBJ2-7; DNA: TGTGCCTGGGGAAGACAGGGACTCCCCTACGAGCAGTACTTC; CDR3: CAWGRQGLPYEQYF
D: -; V: TRBV11-2; size: -; J: TRBJ1-3; DNA: TGTGCCAGCAGTTTAAATCGACAAACCTCTGGAAACACCATATATTTT; CDR3: CASSLNRQTSGNTIYF
D: -; V: TRBV5-1; size: -; J: TRBJ1-4; DNA: TGCGCCAGCAGCTTGGACGGCGGCCCCACAACTAATGAAAAACTGTTTTTT; CDR3: CASSLDGGPTTNEKLFF
D: TRBD2; V: TRBV6-5; size: -; J: TRBJ2-7; DNA: TGTGCCAGCAGTTACTCGATCGGGGGGTCGTACGAGCAGTACTTC; CDR3: CASSYSIGGSYEQYF
D: -; V: TRBV7-8; size: -; J: TRBJ2-1; DNA: TGTGCCAGCAGCTTAGACAGGGTCACGTCCTACAATGAGCAGTTCTTC; CDR3: CASSLDRVTSYNEQFF
D: -; V: TRBV19; size: -; J: TRBJ2-4; DNA: TGTGCCAGTAGTATAAGCACGCCTCAGCGAAACATTCAGTACTTC; CDR3: CASSISTPQRNIQYF
D: TRBD1; V: TRBV28; size: -; J: TRBJ1-3; DNA: TGTGCCAGCAGTCCAGGGGGAAACTCTGGAAACACCATATATTTT; CDR3: CASSPGGNSGNTIYF
D: -; V: TRBV6-5; size: -; J: TRBJ2-7; DNA: TGTGCCAGCAGTTCACTTTACGAGCAGTACTTC; CDR3: CASSSLYEQYF
D: -; V: TRBV6-1; size: once; J: TRBJ1-6; DNA: TGTGCCAGCAGTGAACAGGGGAGCTCCTATAATTCACCCCTCCACTTT; CDR3: CASSEQGSSYNSPLHF
D: -; V: TRBV19; size: -; J: TRBJ1-6; DNA: TGTGCCGGGCCCGGCGGGGGGAGCTCCTATAATTCACCCCTCCACTTT; CDR3: CAGPGGGSSYNSPLHF
D: -; V: TRBV5-8; size: -; J: TRBJ2-7; DNA: TGTGCCAGCAGCTTAGGGAGCCATCTCTACGAGCAGTACTTC; CDR3: CASSLGSHLYEQYF
D: TRBD1; V: TRBV5-8; size: -; J: TRBJ1-1; DNA: TGTGCCAGCAGCAAATTCTGGACAGGGCCGGACACTGAAGCTTTCTTT; CDR3: CASSKFWTGPDTEAFF
D: TRBD2; V: TRBV30; size: few; J: TRBJ2-1; DNA: TGTGCCTCCCCGCGGGGGTCTGGGGGGTACAATGAGCAGTTCTTC; CDR3: CASPRGSGGYNEQFF
D: TRBD2; V: TRBV2; size: -; J: TRBJ2-7; DNA: TGTGCCAGCAGGGGTAGACTAGCGGGAGGTTCCTACGAGCAGTACTTC; CDR3: CASRGRLAGGSYEQYF
D: TRBD2; V: TRBV5-1; size: -; J: TRBJ2-7; DNA: TGCGCCAGCAGCTTACTAGCGGGAGGACGTCTTTCCTACGAGCAGTACTTC; CDR3: CASSLLAGGRLSYEQYF
D: TRBD1; V: TRBV27; size: -; J: TRBJ1-5; DNA: TGTGCCAGCAGTAAATCAGGGGGCTTGGGCAATCAGCCCCAGCATTTT; CDR3: CASSKSGGLGNQPQHF
D: -; V: TRBV9; size: -; J: TRBJ1-2; DNA: TGTGCCAGCAGCGCCGAGATGGGCCGCTATGGCTACACCTTC; CDR3: CASSAEMGRYGYTF
D: TRBD2; V: TRBV30; size: -; J: TRBJ2-2; DNA: TGTGCCTGGAGTCACCCCTTACAGCGGGGGGCCTATACCGGGGAGCTGTTTTTT; CDR3: CAWSHPLQRGAYTGELFF
D: TRBD2; V: TRBV6-5; size: -; J: TRBJ2-7; DNA: TGTGCCAGCAGTTACTCCCGGGGAGGGAAGCACTACGAGCAGTACTTC; CDR3: CASSYSRGGKHYEQYF
D: TRBD2; V: TRBV30; size: -; J: TRBJ2-7; DNA: TGTGCCTGGAGTACGGTGGGGGGAGGGCCACGACCGTACGAGCAGTACTTC; CDR3: CAWSTVGGGPRPYEQYF
D: -; V: TRBV6-6; size: few; J: TRBJ2-5; DNA: TGTGCCAGCAGTAACCCAGCGGGCGGAGAGACCCAGTACTTC; CDR3: CASSNPAGGETQYF
D: TRBD1; V: TRBV9; size: -; J: TRBJ2-5; DNA: TGTGCCAGCAGCGTGACAGGGGGTAAACAGACCCAGTACTTC; CDR3: CASSVTGGKQTQYF
D: -; V: TRBV6-6; size: -; J: TRBJ1-3; DNA: TGTGCCAGCAGTTACCTAGGCAGCTCTGGAAACACCATATATTTT; CDR3: CASSYLGSSGNTIYF
D: -; V: TRBV5-1; size: few; J: TRBJ1-3; DNA: TGCGCCAGCAGCTTGGGCGAGGGTTCGGGTGGAAACACCATATATTTT; CDR3: CASSLGEGSGGNTIYF
D: TRBD1; V: TRBV28; size: few; J: TRBJ2-4; DNA: TGTGCCAGTTCCCCCTGGACAGGAGGCGACGAGGAAAACATTCAGTACTTC; CDR3: CASSPWTGGDEENIQYF
D: -; V: TRBV2; size: -; J: TRBJ2-7; DNA: TGTGCCAGCAGTGAAGCGCAGGGGTTGGTAGGCGAGCAGTACTTC; CDR3: CASSEAQGLVGEQYF
D: TRBD2; V: TRBV25-1; size: -; J: TRBJ2-3; DNA: TGTGCCAGCAGTGGAAGGGTAGGGCTAGCGGGCGTCACAGATACGCAGTATTTT; CDR3: CASSGRVGLAGVTDTQYF
D: -; V: TRBV7-9; size: -; J: TRBJ2-5; DNA: TGTGCCAGCAGCCGAGAGACCCAGTACTTC; CDR3: CASSRETQYF
D: TRBD2; V: TRBV19; size: -; J: TRBJ2-5; DNA: TGTGCCAGTAGTATAACGGCTAGCGGGGCGGAAGAGACCCAGTACTTC; CDR3: CASSITASGAEETQYF
D: -; V: TRBV19; size: few; J: TRBJ1-5; DNA: TGTGCCAGTACTGCAGGCCTATATCAGCCCCAGCATTTT; CDR3: CASTAGLYQPQHF
D: -; V: TRBV30; size: -; J: TRBJ2-5; DNA: TGTGCCTGGGGCTCGGGGAGCCAAGAGACCCAGTACTTC; CDR3: CAWGSGSQETQYF
D: -; V: TRBV6-5; size: -; J: TRBJ2-5; DNA: TGTGCCAGCAGTTACGCGCCCCGGGAGACCCAGTACTTC; CDR3: CASSYAPRETQYF
D: TRBD1; V: TRBV10-3; size: once; J: TRBJ1-3; DNA: TGTGCCACCAACCTAGGGACAGGGGAGTTTAACACCATATATTTT; CDR3: CATNLGTGEFNTIYF
D: TRBD1; V: TRBV7-3; size: -; J: TRBJ1-1; DNA: TGTGCCAGCAGCCAAACAGGGGGCACTGAAGCTTTCTTT; CDR3: CASSQTGGTEAFF
D: TRBD1; V: TRBV6-5; size: -; J: TRBJ1-1; DNA: TGTGCCAGCAGTTACTTTGGGACAGGGGACACTGAAGCTTTCTTT; CDR3: CASSYFGTGDTEAFF
D: -; V: TRBV10-3; size: -; J: TRBJ2-1; DNA: TGTGCCATCAGCCTCTCTCCCAATGAGCAGTTCTTC; CDR3: CAISLSPNEQFF
D: TRBD2; V: TRBV5-1; size: few; J: TRBJ2-3; DNA: TGCGCCAGCAGCACGCAAGCGGGAGGGAACACAGATACGCAGTATTTT; CDR3: CASSTQAGGNTDTQYF
D: -; V: TRBV6-5; size: -; J: TRBJ2-7; DNA: TGTGCCAGCATGGCCTTCCCAGGCTCCTACGAGCAGTACTTC; CDR3: CASMAFPGSYEQYF
D: -; V: TRBV5-4; size: once; J: TRBJ2-3; DNA: TGTGCCAGCAGCTTTCTGGACAACCCCACAGATACGCAGTATTTT; CDR3: CASSFLDNPTDTQYF